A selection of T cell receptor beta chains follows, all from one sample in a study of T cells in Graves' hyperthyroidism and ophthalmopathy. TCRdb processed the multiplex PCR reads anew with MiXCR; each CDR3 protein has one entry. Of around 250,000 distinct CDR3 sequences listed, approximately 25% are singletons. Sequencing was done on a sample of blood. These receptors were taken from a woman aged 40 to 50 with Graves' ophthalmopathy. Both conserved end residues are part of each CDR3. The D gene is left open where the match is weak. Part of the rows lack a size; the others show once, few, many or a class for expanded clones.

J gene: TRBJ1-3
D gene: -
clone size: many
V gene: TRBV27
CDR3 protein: CASSTFSGNTIYF
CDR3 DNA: TGTGCCAGCAGTACCTTCTCTGGAAACACCATATATTTT

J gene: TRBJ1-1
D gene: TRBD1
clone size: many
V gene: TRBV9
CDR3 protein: CASSVAPQGATEAFF
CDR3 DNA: TGTGCCAGCAGCGTAGCTCCACAGGGGGCGACTGAAGCTTTCTTT

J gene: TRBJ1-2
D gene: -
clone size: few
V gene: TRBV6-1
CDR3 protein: CASSETAFNGYTF
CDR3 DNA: TGTGCCAGCAGTGAGACAGCGTTCAATGGCTACACCTTC

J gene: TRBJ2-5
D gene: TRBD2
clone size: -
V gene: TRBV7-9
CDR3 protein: CATSLSPSGIETQYF
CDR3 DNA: TGTGCCACCAGCTTATCCCCTAGCGGGATCGAGACCCAGTACTTC

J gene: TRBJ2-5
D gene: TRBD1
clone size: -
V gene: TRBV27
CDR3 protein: CASSSRTGRGETQYF
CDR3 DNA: TGTGCCAGCAGTTCCCGGACAGGGCGGGGAGAGACCCAGTACTTC

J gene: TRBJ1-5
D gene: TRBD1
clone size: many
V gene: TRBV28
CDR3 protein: CASRPDRGPDSNQPQHF
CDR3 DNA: TGTGCCAGCAGACCGGACAGGGGCCCCGATAGCAATCAGCCCCAGCATTTT

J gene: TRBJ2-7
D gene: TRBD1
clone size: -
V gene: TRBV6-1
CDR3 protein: CASSDRGLSHEQYF
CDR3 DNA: TGTGCCAGCAGTGACAGGGGGCTTTCCCACGAGCAGTACTTC

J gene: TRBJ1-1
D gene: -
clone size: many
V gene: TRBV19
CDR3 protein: CASSTSGPEAFF
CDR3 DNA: TGTGCCAGTAGTACGTCTGGGCCCGAAGCTTTCTTT

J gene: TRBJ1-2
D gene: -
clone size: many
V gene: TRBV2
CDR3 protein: CASSNPQYGYTF
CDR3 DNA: TGTGCCAGCAGCAATCCCCAGTATGGCTACACCTTC

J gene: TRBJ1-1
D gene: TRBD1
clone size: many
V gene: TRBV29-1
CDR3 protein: CSGGQGTMNTEAFF
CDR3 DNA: TGCAGCGGCGGACAGGGGACGATGAACACTGAAGCTTTCTTT

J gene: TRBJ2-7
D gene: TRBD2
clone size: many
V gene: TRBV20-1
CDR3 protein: CSARDPAGVSYEQYF
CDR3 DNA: TGCAGTGCTAGAGATCCAGCGGGAGTCTCCTACGAGCAGTACTTC

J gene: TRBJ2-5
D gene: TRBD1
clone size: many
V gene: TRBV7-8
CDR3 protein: CASSLAQTGGGTQYF
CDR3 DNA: TGTGCCAGCAGCTTAGCGCAGACAGGGGGCGGGACCCAGTACTTC

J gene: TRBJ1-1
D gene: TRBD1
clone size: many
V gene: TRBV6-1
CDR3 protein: CASTTGEEAFF
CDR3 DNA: TGTGCCAGCACCACAGGGGAAGAAGCTTTCTTT

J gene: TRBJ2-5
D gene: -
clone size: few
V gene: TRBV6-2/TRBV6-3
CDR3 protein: CASSYPGPETETQYF
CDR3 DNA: TGTGCCAGCAGTTACCCGGGACCCGAAACGGAGACCCAGTACTTC

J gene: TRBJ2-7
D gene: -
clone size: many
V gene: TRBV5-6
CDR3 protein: CASSFVRLYEQYF
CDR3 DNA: TGTGCCAGCAGCTTCGTCCGACTCTACGAGCAGTACTTC

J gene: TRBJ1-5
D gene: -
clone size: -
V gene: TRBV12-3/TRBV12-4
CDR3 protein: CASSQGTAQPQHF
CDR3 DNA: TGTGCCAGCAGTCAGGGGACGGCTCAGCCCCAGCATTTT

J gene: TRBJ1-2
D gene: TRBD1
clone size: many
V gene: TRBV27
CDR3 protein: CASSFMGQGAANYGYTF
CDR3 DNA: TGTGCCAGCAGTTTTATGGGACAGGGGGCCGCTAACTATGGCTACACCTTC

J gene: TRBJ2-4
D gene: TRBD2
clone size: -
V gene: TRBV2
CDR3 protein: CASSATSGIAKNIQYF
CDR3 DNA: TGTGCCAGCAGTGCGACAAGCGGGATAGCCAAAAACATTCAGTACTTC

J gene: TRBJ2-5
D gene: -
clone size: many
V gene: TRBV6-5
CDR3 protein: CASSSLGGLAAEQETQYF
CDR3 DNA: TGTGCCAGCAGTTCTTTGGGTGGGCTAGCTGCCGAGCAAGAGACCCAGTACTTC

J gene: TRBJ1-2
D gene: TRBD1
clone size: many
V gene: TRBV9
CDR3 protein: CASSGVDRGPNYGYTF
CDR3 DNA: TGTGCCAGCAGCGGGGTCGACAGGGGGCCTAACTATGGCTACACCTTC

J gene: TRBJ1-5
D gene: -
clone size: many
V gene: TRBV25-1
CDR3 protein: CASSEAGPKNQPQHF
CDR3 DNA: TGTGCCAGCAGTGAGGCAGGGCCCAAGAATCAGCCCCAGCATTTT

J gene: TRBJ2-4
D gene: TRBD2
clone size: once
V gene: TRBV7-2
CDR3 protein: CASSLGLAGGPFGNIQYF
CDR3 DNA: TGTGCCAGCAGCTTAGGGCTAGCGGGAGGGCCGTTTGGAAACATTCAGTACTTC

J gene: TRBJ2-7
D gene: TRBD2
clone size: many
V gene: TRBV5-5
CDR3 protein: CASSLGLAETYEQYF
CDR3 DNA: TGTGCCAGCAGCCTGGGACTAGCGGAGACCTACGAGCAGTACTTC

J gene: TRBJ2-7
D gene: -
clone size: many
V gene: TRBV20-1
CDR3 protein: CSASLAYEQYF
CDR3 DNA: TGCAGTGCTAGCCTGGCATACGAGCAGTACTTC

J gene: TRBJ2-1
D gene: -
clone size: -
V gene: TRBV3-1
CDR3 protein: CASSQVRQTYNEQFF
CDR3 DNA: TGTGCCAGCAGCCAAGTTAGACAGACATACAATGAGCAGTTCTTC

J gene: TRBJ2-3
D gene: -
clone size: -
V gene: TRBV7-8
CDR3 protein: CASSRRRDTQYF
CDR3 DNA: TGTGCCAGCAGCCGGAGGAGGGATACGCAGTATTTT

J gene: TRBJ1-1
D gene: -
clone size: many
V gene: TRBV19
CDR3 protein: CASSLDRYGAFF
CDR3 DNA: TGTGCCAGTAGTCTGGACAGATACGGAGCTTTCTTT

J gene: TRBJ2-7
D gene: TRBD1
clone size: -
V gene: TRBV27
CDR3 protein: CASSLFLSGQRIYEQYF
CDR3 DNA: TGTGCCAGCAGTTTATTTCTCTCGGGACAGAGGATCTACGAGCAGTACTTC

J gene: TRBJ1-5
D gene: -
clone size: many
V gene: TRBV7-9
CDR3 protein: CASSPGTPSNQPQHF
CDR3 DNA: TGTGCCAGCAGTCCCGGGACACCTAGCAATCAGCCCCAGCATTTT

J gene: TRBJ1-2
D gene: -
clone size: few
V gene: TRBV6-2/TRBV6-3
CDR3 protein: CASSYSAANYGYTF
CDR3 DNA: TGTGCCAGCAGTTACTCCGCAGCTAACTATGGCTACACCTTC

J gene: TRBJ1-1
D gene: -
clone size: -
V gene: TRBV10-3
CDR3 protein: CAISGGSSTFRDTEAFF
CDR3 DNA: TGTGCCATCAGTGGGGGCTCTTCAACATTCCGGGACACTGAAGCTTTCTTT

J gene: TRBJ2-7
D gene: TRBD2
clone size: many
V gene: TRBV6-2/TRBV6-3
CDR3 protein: CASKRLAAYEQYF
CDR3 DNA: TGTGCCAGCAAAAGGCTAGCGGCTTACGAGCAGTACTTC

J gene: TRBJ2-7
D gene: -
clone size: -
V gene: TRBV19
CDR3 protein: CASSPQTAYEQYF
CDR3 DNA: TGTGCCAGTAGTCCACAGACAGCCTACGAGCAGTACTTC

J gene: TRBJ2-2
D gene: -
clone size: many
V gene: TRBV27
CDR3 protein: CASRPRVSGNTGELFF
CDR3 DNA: TGTGCCAGCAGACCTCGGGTCAGTGGGAACACCGGGGAGCTGTTTTTT

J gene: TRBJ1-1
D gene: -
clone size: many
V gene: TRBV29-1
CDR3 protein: CSVEMMNTEAFF
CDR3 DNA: TGCAGCGTTGAAATGATGAACACTGAAGCTTTCTTT

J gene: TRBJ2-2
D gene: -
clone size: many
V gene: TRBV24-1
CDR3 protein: CATSDLSGELFF
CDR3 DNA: TGTGCCACCAGTGATTTGTCCGGGGAGCTGTTTTTT

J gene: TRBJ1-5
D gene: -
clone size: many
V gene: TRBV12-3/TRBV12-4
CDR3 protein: CASSQGRGDQPQHF
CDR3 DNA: TGTGCCAGCAGCCAAGGACGGGGGGATCAGCCCCAGCATTTT

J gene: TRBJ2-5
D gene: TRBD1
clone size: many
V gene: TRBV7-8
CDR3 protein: CASSPGQTPQETQYF
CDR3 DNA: TGTGCCAGCAGCCCGGGACAGACCCCCCAAGAGACCCAGTACTTC

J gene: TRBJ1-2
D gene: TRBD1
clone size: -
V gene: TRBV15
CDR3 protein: CATSRDQGVDYGYTF
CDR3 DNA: TGTGCCACCAGCAGAGATCAGGGGGTCGACTATGGCTACACCTTC

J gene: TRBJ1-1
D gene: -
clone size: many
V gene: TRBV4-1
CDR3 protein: CASSQDSATEAFF
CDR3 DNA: TGCGCCAGCAGCCAAGATTCGGCCACTGAAGCTTTCTTT

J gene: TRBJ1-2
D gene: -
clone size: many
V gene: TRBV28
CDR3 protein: CASSPTDYYDYTF
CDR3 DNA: TGTGCCAGCAGTCCGACAGACTACTATGACTACACCTTC

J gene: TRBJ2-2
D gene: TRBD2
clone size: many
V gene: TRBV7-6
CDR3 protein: CASSPIWEGLAGVRNTGELFF
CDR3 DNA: TGTGCCAGCAGCCCGATTTGGGAAGGACTAGCGGGAGTTAGGAACACCGGGGAGCTGTTTTTT

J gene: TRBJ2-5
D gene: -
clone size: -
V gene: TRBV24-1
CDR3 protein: CATRSGTQETQYF
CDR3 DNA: TGTGCCACCAGATCAGGGACCCAAGAGACCCAGTACTTC

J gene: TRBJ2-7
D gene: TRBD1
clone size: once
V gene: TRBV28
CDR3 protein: CASSLGTGYPYEQYF
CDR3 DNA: TGTGCCAGCAGTTTAGGGACAGGGTACCCCTACGAGCAGTACTTC

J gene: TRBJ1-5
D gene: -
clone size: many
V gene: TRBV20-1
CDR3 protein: CSATGQPGQPQHF
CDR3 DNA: TGCAGTGCTACTGGACAGCCTGGTCAGCCCCAGCATTTT

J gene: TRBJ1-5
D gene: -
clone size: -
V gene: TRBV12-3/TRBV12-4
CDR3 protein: CASSSGTGGQPQHF
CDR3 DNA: TGTGCCAGCAGTTCAGGGACCGGGGGTCAGCCCCAGCATTTT

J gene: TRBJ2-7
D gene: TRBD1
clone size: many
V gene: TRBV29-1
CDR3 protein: CSVEEGQGRYEQYF
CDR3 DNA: TGCAGCGTTGAAGAAGGACAGGGGAGGTACGAGCAGTACTTC

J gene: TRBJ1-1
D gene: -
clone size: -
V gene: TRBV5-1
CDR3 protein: CASSPSSGVNTEAFF
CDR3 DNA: TGCGCCAGCAGCCCTTCGTCAGGAGTGAACACTGAAGCTTTCTTT

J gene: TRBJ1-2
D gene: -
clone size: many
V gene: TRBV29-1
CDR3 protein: CSVRFLDSYGYTF
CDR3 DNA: TGCAGCGTCCGGTTCCTGGACAGCTATGGCTACACCTTC

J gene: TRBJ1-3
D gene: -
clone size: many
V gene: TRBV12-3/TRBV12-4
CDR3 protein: CASSLAGGARGNTIYF
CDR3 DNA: TGTGCCAGCAGTTTAGCGGGGGGGGCGAGGGGAAACACCATATATTTT

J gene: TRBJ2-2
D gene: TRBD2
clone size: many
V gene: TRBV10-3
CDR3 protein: CAISKALAGDTGELFF
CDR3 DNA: TGTGCCATCAGTAAAGCTCTAGCGGGAGATACCGGGGAGCTGTTTTTT

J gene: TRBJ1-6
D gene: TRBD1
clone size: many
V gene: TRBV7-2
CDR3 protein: CASSSPGQGKYSPLHF
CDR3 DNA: TGTGCCAGCAGCTCCCCGGGACAGGGAAAATATTCACCCCTCCACTTT

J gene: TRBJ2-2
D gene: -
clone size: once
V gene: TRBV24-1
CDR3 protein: CATTKGANTGELFF
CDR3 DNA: TGTGCCACCACTAAGGGAGCGAACACCGGGGAGCTGTTTTTT

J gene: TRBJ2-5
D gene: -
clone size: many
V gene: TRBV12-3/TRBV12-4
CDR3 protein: CASSLRGEKTQYF
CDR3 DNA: TGTGCCAGCAGTTTGAGGGGGGAAAAGACCCAGTACTTC

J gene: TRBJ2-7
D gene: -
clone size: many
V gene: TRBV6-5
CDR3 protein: CASTSFRDPSLYEQYF
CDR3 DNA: TGTGCCAGCACCTCATTCCGGGACCCAAGCCTCTACGAGCAGTACTTC

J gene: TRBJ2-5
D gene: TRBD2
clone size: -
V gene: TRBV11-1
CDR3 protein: CASSLDWTSGQETQYF
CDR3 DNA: TGTGCCAGCAGCTTAGACTGGACTAGCGGACAAGAGACCCAGTACTTC

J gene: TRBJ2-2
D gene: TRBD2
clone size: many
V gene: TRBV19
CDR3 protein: CASSPGLDFGELFF
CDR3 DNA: TGTGCCAGTAGCCCGGGACTAGACTTCGGGGAGCTGTTTTTT

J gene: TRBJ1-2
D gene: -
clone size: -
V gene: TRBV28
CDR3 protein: CASSPGRQNYGYTF
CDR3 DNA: TGTGCCAGCAGTCCGGGGCGACAGAACTATGGCTACACCTTC

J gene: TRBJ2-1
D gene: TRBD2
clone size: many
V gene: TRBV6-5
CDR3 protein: CASSYRGGEQFF
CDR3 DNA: TGTGCCAGCAGTTACCGGGGGGGTGAGCAGTTCTTC

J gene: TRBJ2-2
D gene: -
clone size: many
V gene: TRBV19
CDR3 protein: CASGIVGGQNTGELFF
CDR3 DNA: TGTGCCAGTGGTATAGTGGGGGGACAGAACACCGGGGAGCTGTTTTTT